This passage covers 20 T cell receptor beta chains from one sample sequenced in a study of early T cells in non-severe SARS-CoV-2 infection listed by TCRdb under 2021. Libraries came from 5' RACE. The run used a NextSeq 500. Using fastp at Q25 and MiXCR, TCRdb reprocessed the public reads and kept productive beta chains. Each entry is one CDR3 protein sequence, shown with its most common DNA and genes. The sample contains about 33,000 distinct CDR3 sequences, around 5.8% of them found a single time. The biggest ten clones account for approximately 5% of the sample. Sequencing was done on a sample of whole blood. The origin of the receptors is an adult who was a healthcare worker with PCR-confirmed SARS-CoV-2 infection or an uninfected control (not recorded which).

This clonotype has at least ten counts. V gene TRBV5-5 combines with J gene TRBJ2-3; tentative D call: TRBD2 (6 bases). The CDR3 contains 15 residues. The germline CDR1 and CDR2 sequences are SGHKS and YYEKEE (reference sequence). V lost 5 bases, J lost 0 bases, and 13 bases lay in between. The CDR3 nucleotides are TGTGCCAGCAGTTCCCGGACTATAAGCACAGATACGCAGTATTTT. Protein product: CASSSRTISTDTQYF.

This clonotype was counted at least ten times. V and J are TRBV12-3 or TRBV12-4 and TRBJ2-1; the match to TRBD2 covers 7 bases. The CDR3 consists of 17 residues. Unmatched junction bases numbered 13, after V lost 6 bases and J lost 2 bases. The CDR3 sequence: CASRKWEASGPYNEQFF. Written as DNA, the CDR3 is TGTGCCAGCAGGAAATGGGAGGCTAGCGGCCCCTACAATGAGCAGTTCTTC.

This clonotype was picked up many times. The chain carries TRBV19 and TRBJ2-3, with 10 bases identical to TRBD2. This CDR3 contains 14 residues. Unmatched junction bases numbered 4, after V lost 6 bases and J lost 4 bases. CDR1 and CDR2 (germline): LNHDA, SQIVND (reference sequence). CDR3 protein: CASSTGTSADTQYF. The CDR3 bases are TGTGCCAGTAGCACCGGGACTAGCGCAGATACGCAGTATTTT.

This clonotype has ten or more counts. This chain's CDR3 is CASSSGWRRGITDTQYF. The CDR3 DNA sequence: TGTGCCAGCAGTTCGGGTTGGAGAAGAGGGATCACAGATACGCAGTATTTT. The chain employs TRBV6-5 and TRBJ2-3; the D gene is possibly TRBD2 (5 bases). The V end lost 4 bases, the J end lost 2 bases, and 19 bases lay between the germline ends. This CDR3 has 17 amino acids. Germline CDR1 and CDR2: MNHEY and SVGAGI.

By sample share, this clonotype is medium-sized. J is TRBJ2-1 and V is TRBV12-3 or TRBV12-4, with D hard to call. V was shortened by 6 bases and J by 8 bases, with 17 bases between the two germline ends. The CDR3 loop spans 14 amino acids. CDR3 loop: CASRLDLGHDEQFF. Written as DNA, the CDR3 is TGTGCCAGCAGACTCGACCTAGGGCACGATGAGCAGTTCTTC.

The chain recombines TRBV9 with TRBJ1-3, with 9 bases that match TRBD1. V dropped 3 bases and J dropped 4; count of bases not matched to a gene: 5. The CDR3 extends over 15 amino acids. Germline V gives CDR1 SGDLS, CDR2 YYNGEE. The CDR3 here is CASSGTGANGNTIYF. CDR3 nucleotide sequence: TGTGCCAGCAGCGGGACAGGGGCGAACGGAAACACCATATATTTT.

This clonotype was counted ten times or more. The gene calls are TRBV12-3 or TRBV12-4 and TRBJ1-1; TRBD1 matches 11 bases. The CDR3 consists of 16 residues. Trimming removed 5 bases from V and 1 base from J; junction bases left unmatched: 6. The CDR3 nucleotides are TGTGCCAGCAGTGAGGGACAGGGGGTAGGGAACACTGAAGCTTTCTTT. It specifies CASSEGQGVGNTEAFF.

Ten or more counts support this clonotype. The V call is TRBV29-1, the J call TRBJ2-3; 7 bases agree with TRBD2. Trimming at V came to 4 bases and at J to 2 bases, leaving 6 bases not matched to a gene. This CDR3 has 14 residues. In germline, CDR1 is SQVTM, CDR2 ANQGSEA. CDR3 sequence: CSVGSGRLTDTQYF. In DNA, the CDR3 is TGCAGCGTTGGGTCCGGGAGGCTCACAGATACGCAGTATTTT.

This clonotype showed up just a few times. This chain links TRBV7-2 with TRBJ2-3, with TRBD2 identical over 13 bases. The CDR3 has 18 residues. Trimming cost V 0 bases and J 4 bases; bases outside gene matches: 7. From germline, CDR1 is SGHTA and CDR2 FQGNSA. The CDR3 nucleotides are TGTGCCAGCAGCTTAGCGAGGGGACTAGCGGGAACTGCAGATACGCAGTATTTT. Protein product: CASSLARGLAGTADTQYF. Filled out from reference TRBV7-2 and TRBJ2-3, the complete variable domain reads GAGVSQSPSNKVTEKGKDVELRCDPISGHTALYWYRQSLGQGLEFLIYFQGNSAPDKSGLPSDRFSAERTGGSVSTLTIQRTQQEDSAVYLCASSLARGLAGTADTQYFGPGTRLTVL.

At least ten counts were recorded for this clonotype. The chain uses TRBV30 and TRBJ2-1; unclear D gene. Trimming shortened V by 0 bases and J by 6 bases, and 6 bases separated the two germline ends. There are 12 residues in the CDR3. CDR1 is GTSNPN, CDR2 SVGIG, per germline (reference sequence). This CDR3 reads CAWSVLGNEQFF. CDR3 nucleotide sequence: TGTGCCTGGAGTGTACTTGGCAATGAGCAGTTCTTC.

This clonotype occurred many times. The chain carries TRBV20-1 and TRBJ1-2; no clear D gene. Trimming removed 7 bases from V and 8 bases from J, with 20 bases in between. Per the germline V gene, CDR1 is DFQATT and CDR2 is SNEGSKA (reference sequence). The CDR3 has 13 amino acids. The CDR3 DNA reads as TGCAGTGTCCCTGGTCAAACCCCCGAGGGCTACACCTTC. Translation: CSVPGQTPEGYTF.

In regard to this clonotype: A read error may explain this, as a much larger clone is one base away. The gene calls are TRBV12-3 or TRBV12-4 and TRBJ1-2; no reliable D call. V was trimmed by 5 bases and J by 8 bases, leaving 12 bases between them. CDR3 size: 12 residues. CDR3 DNA: TGTGCCAGCAGTCATCCGGGGAGCGGCTACACCTTC. Encoded protein: CASSHPGSGYTF.

Many counts were recorded for this clonotype. This chain connects TRBV5-5 to TRBJ1-5, with no clear D. The length of the CDR3 is 15 residues. In germline, CDR1 is SGHKS, CDR2 YYEKEE (reference sequence). Trimming took off 2 bases at V and 3 bases at J, with 12 bases between the two ends. CDR3 loop: CASSFLDGLNQPQHF. The CDR3 DNA is TGTGCCAGCAGCTTTCTTGACGGCCTCAATCAGCCCCAGCATTTT.

This clonotype was detected many times. The CDR3 region is CASSLARTGNNEQFF. The CDR3 DNA sequence: TGCGCCAGCAGCTTGGCCAGGACAGGAAATAATGAGCAGTTCTTC. The chain recombines TRBV5-1 with TRBJ2-1; 7 bases map to TRBD1. The CDR3 is 15 residues long. In germline, CDR1 is SGHRS, CDR2 YFSETQ. The trim removed 0 bases at V and 7 bases at J, leaving 7 bases unmatched.

This clonotype was observed many times. The genes are TRBV2 and TRBJ1-6, with 7 bases that match TRBD1. The CDR3 has 15 amino acids. CDR1 and CDR2 (germline): SNHLY, FYNNEI. J gave up 7 bases and V 5 bases, and 8 bases lay outside the gene matches. The CDR3 DNA is TGTGCCAGCAGTTCAGGGGGACAGCCAAATTCACCCCTCCACTTT. It specifies CASSSGGQPNSPLHF. Looking up the rest from reference TRBV2 and TRBJ1-6 gives the full variable domain: EPEVTQTPSHQVTQMGQEVILRCVPISNHLYFYWYRQILGQKVEFLVSFYNNEISEKSEIFDDQFSVERPDGSNFTLKIRSTKLEDSAMYFCASSSGGQPNSPLHFGNGTRLTVT.

This clonotype was recorded at least ten times. V and J are TRBV5-1 and TRBJ2-7; 9 bases align to TRBD1. V was clipped by 4 bases and J by 7 bases; unmatched bases: 9. The germline V gene has CDR1 SGHRS and CDR2 YFSETQ. The CDR3 is 14 amino acids. The DNA for the CDR3 is TGCGCCAGCAGCAACCGACAGGGGGGTGGGGAGCAGTACTTC. Translation gives CASSNRQGGGEQYF. Supplemented by reference TRBV5-1 and TRBJ2-7, the full variable domain reads KAGVTQTPRYLIKTRGQQVTLSCSPISGHRSVSWYQQTPGQGLQFLFEYFSETQRNKGNFPGRFSGRQFSNSRSEMNVSTLELGDSALYLCASSNRQGGGEQYFGPGTRLTVT.

This clonotype showed up many times. The J gene is TRBJ2-6, the V gene TRBV11-3; the match to TRBD1 covers 8 bases. This CDR3 region has 16 residues. Trimming at V came to 8 bases and at J to 2 bases, leaving 8 bases not matched to a gene. Germline CDR1 is SGHNT and CDR2 is YENEEA. CDR3 coding DNA: TGTGCCAGCGGTGGACAGGGTTCTGCTGGGGCCAACGTCCTGACTTTC. This codes for CASGGQGSAGANVLTF.

This clonotype showed up many times. The chain has TRBV20-1 and TRBJ2-7; 7 bases are shared with TRBD2. This CDR3 spans 14 amino acids. V shed 6 bases, J shed 2 bases, and the junction held 10 bases outside the gene matches. CDR1 is DFQATT and CDR2 is SNEGSKA in the germline V gene (reference sequence). CDR3 nucleotide sequence: TGCAGTGCCACTAGCGACGGGACTCCCTACGAGCAGTACTTC. Protein product: CSATSDGTPYEQYF.

This clonotype was counted ten times or more. The rearrangement uses TRBV4-3 and TRBJ1-6, with 7 bases identical to TRBD1. The ends lost 4 bases at V and 6 bases at J; junction bases unmatched: 6. Germline V lookup: CDR1 LGHNA, CDR2 YSLEER. CDR3 length: 15 amino acids. DNA of the CDR3: TGCGCCAGCAGCCCCTTGACAGGGAGTAATTCACCCCTCCACTTT. This codes for CASSPLTGSNSPLHF.

This clonotype was counted at least ten times. V and J are TRBV27 and TRBJ1-4; 9 positions match TRBD1. This CDR3 is 14 amino acids long. V shed 6 bases and J 5 bases; nucleotides not matched to a gene: 4. Germline V gene data show CDR1 as MNHEY and CDR2 as SMNVEV (reference sequence). The CDR3 is CASSPGQGNEKLFF. Here the CDR3 DNA reads TGTGCCAGCAGCCCGGGACAGGGAAATGAAAAACTGTTTTTT.